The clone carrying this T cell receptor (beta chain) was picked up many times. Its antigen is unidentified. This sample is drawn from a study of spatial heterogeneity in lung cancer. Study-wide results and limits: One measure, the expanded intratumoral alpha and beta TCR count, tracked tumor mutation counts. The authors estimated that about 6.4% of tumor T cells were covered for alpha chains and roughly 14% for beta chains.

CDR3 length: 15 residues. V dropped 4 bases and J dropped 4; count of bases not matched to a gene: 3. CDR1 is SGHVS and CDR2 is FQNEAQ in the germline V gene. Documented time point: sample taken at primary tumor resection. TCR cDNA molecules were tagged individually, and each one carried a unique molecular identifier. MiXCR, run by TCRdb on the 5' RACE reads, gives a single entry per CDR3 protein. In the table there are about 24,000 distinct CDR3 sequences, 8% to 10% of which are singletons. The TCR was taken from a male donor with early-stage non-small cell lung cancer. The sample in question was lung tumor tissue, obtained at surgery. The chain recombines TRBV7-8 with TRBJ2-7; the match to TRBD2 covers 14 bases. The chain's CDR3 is CASSSGLAGVYEQYF. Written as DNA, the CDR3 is TGTGCCAGCAGCTCGGGACTAGCGGGGGTGTACGAGCAGTACTTC.